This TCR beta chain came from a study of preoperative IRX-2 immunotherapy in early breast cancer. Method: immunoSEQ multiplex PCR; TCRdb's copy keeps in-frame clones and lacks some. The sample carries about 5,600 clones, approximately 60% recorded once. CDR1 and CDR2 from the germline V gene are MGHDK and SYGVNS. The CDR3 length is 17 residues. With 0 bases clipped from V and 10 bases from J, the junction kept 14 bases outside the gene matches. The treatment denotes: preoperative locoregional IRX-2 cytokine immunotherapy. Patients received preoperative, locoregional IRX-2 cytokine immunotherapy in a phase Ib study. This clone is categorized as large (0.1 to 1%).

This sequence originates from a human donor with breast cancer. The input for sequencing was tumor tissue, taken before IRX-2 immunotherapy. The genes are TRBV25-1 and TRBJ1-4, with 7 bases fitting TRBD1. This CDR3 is CASSEYLLRGGTAKLFF. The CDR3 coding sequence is TGTGCCAGCAGTGAATATTTACTTCGGGGGGGGACAGCAAAACTGTTTTTT.